Below are 32 T cell receptor beta chains sequenced from a single sample in a study of cytomegalovirus exposure and HLA in healthy donors (dated by TCRdb to the late 2010s). The library was made by the immunoSEQ multiplex PCR assay. For the multiplex PCR, a mixture combining 60 forward primers for TCR Vbeta segments and 13 reverse primers for TCR Jbeta segments was used. What TCRdb holds here is the immuneACCESS table cut down to in-frame rearrangements. Part of the clones is not present; checked against another copy, under half of the missing clones reflect an unresolved V gene, and the others are unexplained. For this sample the table gives under 200,000 clones, of which about 80% were detected only once. Roughly 10% of the sample rests with the top ten. Input material: PBMCs. These receptor sequences come from a man between 18 and 29 years old in good health and CMV-seropositive.

The chain carries TRBV10-3 and TRBJ1-1, with no clear D. The CDR3 loop spans 12 amino acids. Germline V gene data show CDR1 as ENHRY and CDR2 as SYGVKD. V lost 6 bases and J lost 1, with 6 bases in between. The CDR3 DNA reads TGTGCCATCAGGCCTACGAACACTGAAGCTTTCTTT. This encodes CAIRPTNTEAFF.

The CDR3 protein is CASSMVGGYPDTQYF. CDR3 nucleotides: TGTGCCAGTAGTATGGTGGGGGGGTATCCAGATACGCAGTATTTT. The chain carries TRBV19 and TRBJ2-3; 7 bases are a match to TRBD2. The CDR3 loop spans 15 amino acids. The V gene's germline CDR1 is LNHDA and CDR2 SQIVND (reference sequence). The V segment lost 3 bases and the J segment 4 bases; nucleotides outside the gene matches: 7.

The rearrangement uses TRBV25-1 and TRBJ2-1, with TRBD1 matching 7 bases. The V gene's germline CDR1 is MGHDK and CDR2 SYGVNS. Germline trimming cut 5 bases from V and 3 bases from J; bases unmatched to any gene: 4. The CDR3 consists of 14 residues. CDR3 nucleotide sequence: TGTGCCAGCAGTTCCACAGGGGTCTACAATGAGCAGTTCTTC. Translating it yields CASSSTGVYNEQFF.

This chain uses TRBV5-1 with TRBJ2-7; 7 positions match TRBD1. Germline-derived CDR1 and CDR2 are SGHRS and YFSETQ. The CDR3 totals 14 residues. After removal of 5 bases from V and 0 bases from J, the junction contained 5 bases not matched to a gene. The chain's CDR3 is CASSRTGGSYEQYF. In DNA form, the CDR3 reads TGCGCCAGCAGTCGGACAGGCGGCTCCTACGAGCAGTACTTC.

The chain carries TRBV6-5 and TRBJ2-3, with 8 bases lining up with TRBD2. J was trimmed by 5 bases and V by 0 bases; bases with no gene match: 4. The CDR3 extends over 15 amino acids. The germline gives CDR1 MNHEY, CDR2 SVGAGI. CDR3 region: CASSYSQRELDTQYF. CDR3 coding DNA: TGTGCCAGCAGTTACTCTCAGCGGGAGTTAGATACGCAGTATTTT.

The chain couples TRBV5-4 to TRBJ2-5; 9 bases align to TRBD2. TRBJ2-7 explains the end of the DNA better; the J call may be wrong. The CDR3 has 14 amino acids. In germline, CDR1 is SGHNT, CDR2 YYREEE (reference sequence). Written as DNA, the CDR3 is TGTGCCAGCAGCTTAGGGACTAGCAGTTACGAGCAGTACTTC. The encoded protein is CASSLGTSSYEQYF.

On this clone itself: At one boundary the junction diverges from the germline segment, which might be a read error. Other DNA sequences in this specimen translate into the identical CDR3. The V gene is TRBV13, the J gene TRBJ2-2, with D perhaps matching TRBD2 (6 bases). CDR1 is PRHDT and CDR2 is FYEKMQ in the germline V gene (reference sequence). The CDR3 is 16 residues long. The CDR3 spells CASSREGLPGPGELFF. CDR3 DNA: TGTGCCAGCAGCCGCGAGGGACTTCCGGGCCCCGGGGAGCTATTTTTT.

The chain recombines TRBV30 with TRBJ1-4; a weak D match, TRBD1 (6 bases). This CDR3 is built from 15 residues. CDR1 GTSNPN and CDR2 SVGIG come from the germline V gene (reference sequence). V was trimmed by 0 bases and J by 3 bases, leaving 11 bases between them. Here the CDR3 DNA reads TGTGCCTGGAGTGTAGGCGACAGGCCTAATGAAAAACTGTTTTTT. Amino acid sequence: CAWSVGDRPNEKLFF.

The chain uses TRBV10-3 and TRBJ1-1; D not resolved. Trimming removed 0 bases at V and 11 bases at J, with 10 bases between. This CDR3 is 12 amino acids long. Per the germline V gene, CDR1 is ENHRY and CDR2 is SYGVKD. The chain's CDR3 is CAISESGRAAFF. As DNA, the CDR3 is TGTGCCATCAGTGAGTCAGGGCGGGCCGCTTTCTTT.

The chain employs TRBV13 and TRBJ1-1; D perhaps matches TRBD1 (6 bases). Germline CDR1 and CDR2: PRHDT and FYEKMQ (reference sequence). This CDR3 region has 15 residues. The V end was cut by 0 bases, the J end by 2 bases, with 10 bases between. DNA for the CDR3: TGTGCCAGCAGCTTAGGCCGGACAGCCAACACTGAAGCTTTCTTT. Its translation is CASSLGRTANTEAFF.

The chain couples TRBV19 to TRBJ1-5; possible D gene TRBD1, 5 bases. The germline V gene has CDR1 LNHDA and CDR2 SQIVND (reference sequence). This CDR3 is built from 15 residues. V was shortened by 1 base and J by 3 bases, with 10 bases between the two germline ends. The DNA for the CDR3 is TGTGCCAGTAGTATAGGTCAGGGTATCAATCAGCCCCAGCATTTT. The encoded protein is CASSIGQGINQPQHF.

The chain employs TRBV9 and TRBJ1-4, with D hard to call. The germline V and J ends were trimmed by 3 bases and 3 bases, with 9 bases remaining between them. Germline-derived CDR1 and CDR2 are SGDLS and YYNGEE. This CDR3 is built from 14 residues. This CDR3 is CASSARAPNEKLFF. DNA for the CDR3: TGTGCCAGCAGCGCGCGGGCCCCTAATGAAAAACTGTTTTTT.

The rearrangement joins TRBV25-1 to TRBJ2-1; 11 bases fit TRBD2. The germline V gene has CDR1 MGHDK and CDR2 SYGVNS. The V gene end was trimmed by 4 bases and the J gene end by 6 bases; junction bases not matched to a gene: 8. CDR3 length: 16 amino acids. The CDR3 bases are TGTGCCAGCAGTGCCCGAACTAGCGGGAGCGGCAATGAGCAGTTCTTC. This gives the protein CASSARTSGSGNEQFF.

This chain joins TRBV10-3 and TRBJ1-6; the D gene is possibly TRBD1 (6 bases). V gave up 10 bases and J gave up 0 bases, with 16 bases separating them. CDR1 is ENHRY, CDR2 SYGVKD, per germline. The CDR3 length is 16 residues. CDR3 nucleotide sequence: TGTGCCACAGGGGCGGGGGGAGCCTCCTATAATTCACCCCTCCACTTT. It yields the protein CATGAGGASYNSPLHF.

The chain has TRBV27 and TRBJ2-1; 9 bases fit TRBD2. Germline CDR1 is MNHEY and CDR2 is SMNVEV (reference sequence). The V and J ends lost 2 bases and 6 bases, in that order; junction bases with no gene match: 14. The CDR3 sequence is 18 residues long. CDR3: CASSLIFGGGRAGNEQFF. The CDR3 DNA reads TGTGCCAGCAGTTTAATTTTTGGTGGCGGGAGGGCCGGCAATGAGCAGTTCTTC.

This clone was observed a few times. V gene TRBV5-5 combines with J gene TRBJ1-1; D perhaps matches TRBD1 (6 bases). Germline values: CDR1 SGHKS, CDR2 YYEKEE (reference sequence). There are 13 residues in the CDR3. The V gene lost 2 bases and the J gene lost 4 bases, with 9 bases spanning the gap. In DNA form, the CDR3 reads TGTGCCAGCAGCTTAACAGGGTCCACTGAAGCTTTCTTT. Encoded protein: CASSLTGSTEAFF.

The rearrangement uses TRBV4-1 and TRBJ2-7; 9 bases line up with TRBD2. CDR1 and CDR2 (germline): MGHRA, YSYEKL. The junction had 3 bases not matched to a gene; V was cut back by 1 base and J by 5 bases. The CDR3 has 14 amino acids. CDR3: CASSQGGRANEQYF. CDR3 bases: TGCGCCAGCAGCCAAGGCGGGAGGGCCAACGAGCAGTACTTC.

In the case of this clone: Distinct nucleotide sequences in the sample also encode this CDR3. The chain is built from TRBV5-4 and TRBJ1-5; TRBD1 might be the D (6 bases). The germline V gene encodes CDR1 SGHNT and CDR2 YYREEE (reference sequence). Trimming took off 2 bases at V and 2 bases at J, with 8 bases between the two ends. This CDR3 spans 14 amino acids. In nucleotides, the CDR3 is TGTGCCAGCAGCTTACAGGGAGGCAATCAGCCCCAGCATTTT. Translating it yields CASSLQGGNQPQHF. Complete variable domain (other parts from reference TRBV5-4 and TRBJ1-5): ETGVTQSPTHLIKTRGQQVTLRCSSQSGHNTVSWYQQALGQGPQFIFQYYREEENGRGNFPPRFSGLQFPNYSSELNVNALELDDSALYLCASSLQGGNQPQHFGDGTRLSIL.

This chain uses TRBV7-2 with TRBJ2-1; 9 nucleotides align to TRBD2. The CDR3 totals 17 residues. J gave up 4 bases and V 4 bases, and 11 bases lay outside the gene matches. Germline V gives CDR1 SGHTA, CDR2 FQGNSA. The CDR3 region is CASSSRSGAGGYNEQFF. For the CDR3, the DNA is TGTGCCAGCAGCTCCCGCTCAGGGGCGGGGGGGTACAATGAGCAGTTCTTC.

The chain employs TRBV9 and TRBJ2-5; D possibly corresponds to TRBD2 (5 bases). Germline CDR1 is SGDLS and CDR2 is YYNGEE. V gave up 0 bases and J gave up 5 bases, with 11 bases separating them. This CDR3 is 14 amino acids long. The CDR3 nucleotides are TGTGCCAGCAGCGTAGACCCTAGCTTCGAGACCCAGTACTTC. Amino acid sequence: CASSVDPSFETQYF.

This chain connects TRBV18 to TRBJ1-2, with TRBD1 identical over 11 bases. The CDR3 has 18 amino acids. Germline loops: CDR1 KGHSH, CDR2 LQKENI. Trimming cost V 2 bases and J 6 bases; bases outside gene matches: 14. The CDR3 reads CASSPTNRDRGTVHGYTF. DNA for the CDR3: TGTGCCAGCTCACCAACTAACCGGGACAGGGGGACGGTGCATGGCTACACCTTC. Based on the CDR3 plus reference TRBV18 and TRBJ1-2, the full variable domain is NAGVMQNPRHLVRRRGQEARLRCSPMKGHSHVYWYRQLPEEGLKFMVYLQKENIIDESGMPKERFSAEFPKEGPSILRIQQVVRGDSAAYFCASSPTNRDRGTVHGYTFGSGTRLTVV.

With regard to this clone: Mismatch with germline at one junction end may stem from a read error. The CDR3 protein is CSSSLAAGTGGLYTF. In nucleotides, the CDR3 is TGTTCCAGCAGCTTAGCCGCCGGGACAGGGGGCCTCTACACCTTC. The chain has TRBV7-9 and TRBJ1-2; TRBD1 matches at 12 bases. Germline CDR1 and CDR2: SEHNR and FQNEAQ (reference sequence). This CDR3 has 15 residues.

The chain recombines TRBV9 with TRBJ1-2; 7 nucleotides match TRBD1. The CDR3 spans 15 residues. CDR1 and CDR2 from the germline V gene are SGDLS and YYNGEE. V dropped 4 bases and J dropped 4; count of bases not matched to a gene: 10. The CDR3 is CASSRTQGVPYGYTF. In DNA, the CDR3 is TGTGCCAGCAGCAGAACTCAGGGGGTCCCCTATGGCTACACCTTC.

The chain carries TRBV5-1 and TRBJ2-7; 8 nucleotides agree with TRBD2. There are 15 residues in the CDR3. In germline, CDR1 is SGHRS, CDR2 YFSETQ. V lost 0 bases and J lost 3; bases outside the gene matches: 5. The CDR3 here is CASSLGTSGIYEQYF. In DNA form, the CDR3 reads TGCGCCAGCAGCTTGGGAACTAGCGGAATCTACGAGCAGTACTTC.

The genes are TRBV9 and TRBJ1-4; the D gene is possibly TRBD1 (6 bases). The germline V and J ends were trimmed by 4 bases and 8 bases, with 18 bases remaining between them. The CDR3 covers 15 residues. Germline V CDR1 and CDR2: SGDLS, YYNGEE. The CDR3 DNA reads TGTGCCAGCAGCCCCTCGAGGGGGTTCTACGAAAAACTGTTTTTT. Amino acid sequence: CASSPSRGFYEKLFF.

The chain is built from TRBV7-9 and TRBJ2-2, with TRBD1 as a possible D gene (6 bases). The ends were cut back, 5 bases at V and 0 bases at J, with 10 bases in the middle. The CDR3 runs 15 residues. Germline V gives CDR1 SEHNR, CDR2 FQNEAQ (reference sequence). The CDR3 region is CASSQRQANTGELFF. DNA for the CDR3: TGTGCCAGCAGCCAAAGACAGGCGAACACCGGGGAGCTGTTTTTT.

The chain employs TRBV7-2 and TRBJ2-3, with D possibly being TRBD1 (6 bases). Germline V gene data show CDR1 as SGHTA and CDR2 as FQGNSA. Between the trimmed V and J ends, which lost 3 bases and 4 bases, there was a span of 17 bases. The CDR3 length is 16 residues. CDR3 residues: CASSFPTGMRADTQYF. CDR3 sequence (DNA): TGTGCCAGCAGCTTCCCTACAGGGATGAGGGCAGATACGCAGTATTTT.

V gene TRBV6-6 combines with J gene TRBJ2-7, with D hard to call. Germline CDR1 and CDR2: MNHNY and SVGAGI (reference sequence). The CDR3 runs to 12 residues. The germline V and J ends were trimmed by 2 bases and 6 bases, with 8 bases remaining between them. The CDR3 region has the DNA TGTGCCAGCAGTTACCCCCCTCGCGAGCAGTACTTC. Its translation: CASSYPPREQYF.

This clone came up a few times. The chain couples TRBV7-8 to TRBJ2-7; TRBD2 aligns across 10 bases. CDR1 and CDR2 (germline): SGHVS, FQNEAQ. The CDR3 is 15 amino acids. The V segment lost 6 bases and the J segment 1 base; nucleotides outside the gene matches: 6. CDR3 residues: CASRAGLAVSYEQYF. In DNA form, the CDR3 reads TGTGCCAGCAGAGCCGGACTAGCGGTATCCTACGAGCAGTACTTC.

The rearrangement links TRBV5-4 to TRBJ1-1, with D tentatively TRBD1 (5 bases). V dropped 0 bases and J dropped 4 bases, with 16 bases sitting between them. The V gene's germline CDR1 is SGHNT and CDR2 YYREEE (reference sequence). The CDR3 has 16 amino acids. The CDR3 is CASSLVRRGLGTEAFF. CDR3 bases: TGTGCCAGCAGCTTGGTAAGACGGGGGTTGGGCACTGAAGCTTTCTTT.

The rearrangement uses TRBV5-6 and TRBJ2-2; TRBD2 matches at 8 bases. The germline V gene has CDR1 SGHDT and CDR2 YYEEEE. The trim removed 7 bases at V and 5 bases at J, leaving 7 bases unmatched. The CDR3 contains 14 residues. Here the CDR3 reads CASGRGERTGELFF. As DNA, the CDR3 is TGTGCCAGCGGGCGGGGGGAGCGGACCGGGGAGCTGTTTTTT.

V is TRBV11-2 and J is TRBJ2-7; 10 bases agree with TRBD1. The CDR3 is made up of 14 amino acids. Trimming cost V 2 bases and J 5 bases; bases outside gene matches: 3. Germline values: CDR1 SGHAT, CDR2 FQNNGV. The CDR3: CASSLRQGAHEQYF. Here the CDR3 DNA reads TGTGCCAGCAGCTTAAGACAGGGGGCCCACGAGCAGTACTTC.